These 4 T cell receptor beta chains came from one sample sequenced in a study of T cells of healthy individuals. From the 5' RACE reads, TCRdb called clonotypes with MiXCR, one entry per CDR3 protein. This sample has about 96,000 distinct CDR3 sequences; around 17% occur once, and the top ten carry around 6.4%. The receptors here all came from a human donor in good health.

The rearrangement links TRBV12-3 or TRBV12-4 to TRBJ2-7; D uncertain. This CDR3 is built from 12 residues. V lost 6 bases, J lost 12 bases, and 18 bases lay in between. The CDR3 DNA sequence: TGTGCCAGCAGCCCAACCTCTCCGATGATGTACTTC. Protein product: CASSPTSPMMYF.

This clonotype was recorded at least ten times. The chain combines TRBV11-2 with TRBJ1-2, with TRBD1 identical over 7 bases. This CDR3 is built from 14 residues. Germline V lookup: CDR1 SGHAT, CDR2 FQNNGV. The V and J ends lost 1 base and 8 bases, in that order; junction bases with no gene match: 7. The CDR3 DNA follows: TGTGCCAGCAGCTTAGGTACAGGGGCAACCGGCTACACCTTC. Amino acids: CASSLGTGATGYTF.

Many counts were recorded for this clonotype. The gene calls are TRBV20-1 and TRBJ1-2; 7 bases line up with TRBD1. The V gene end was trimmed by 0 bases and the J gene end by 5 bases; junction bases not matched to a gene: 9. The CDR3 is made up of 15 amino acids. CDR1 and CDR2 (germline): DFQATT, SNEGSKA (reference sequence). CDR3 sequence: CSARDLQGKGYGYTF. The CDR3, as DNA: TGCAGTGCTAGAGATCTACAGGGGAAAGGGTATGGCTACACCTTC.

This clonotype has more than one count but fewer than ten. V and J are TRBV7-2 and TRBJ2-1, with TRBD2 as a possible D gene (5 bases). The germline V gene encodes CDR1 SGHTA and CDR2 FQGNSA. The ends were cut back, 1 base at V and 6 bases at J, with 10 bases in the middle. The CDR3 runs to 14 residues. The CDR3 reads CASSLVHSANEQFF. In DNA, the CDR3 is TGTGCCAGCAGCTTAGTTCATAGCGCCAATGAGCAGTTCTTC.